This passage covers 22 T cell receptor beta chains from one sample sequenced in a study of identifying expanded T cells in peripheral blood. TCRdb keeps only in-frame clones here, not all; method: immunoSEQ multiplex PCR. The sample has approximately 85,000 clones, 85% to 90% seen once. Sequencing was done on a sample of blood. The receptors originated from a person between 18 and 75 years old in good health.

By its share, this clone is large. The V call is TRBV5-1, the J call TRBJ2-7; a weak D match, TRBD1 (6 bases). The germline V and J ends were trimmed by 0 bases and 2 bases, with 15 bases remaining between them. In germline, CDR1 is SGHRS, CDR2 YFSETQ. The CDR3 sequence is 16 residues long. CDR3 loop: CASSLESRDTTYEQYF. DNA of the CDR3: TGCGCCAGCAGCTTGGAAAGCCGGGACACCACCTACGAGCAGTACTTC.

The genes are TRBV30 and TRBJ1-2; no definite D call. This CDR3 is 13 amino acids long. V lost 0 bases and J lost 8, with 13 bases in between. Germline CDR1 reads GTSNPN; CDR2 reads SVGIG (reference sequence). The CDR3 loop reads CAWSVQPPDGYTF. For the CDR3, the DNA is TGTGCCTGGAGTGTACAGCCCCCCGACGGCTACACCTTC.

The V call is TRBV5-4, the J call TRBJ1-6; no definite D call. Trimming cost V 0 bases and J 4 bases, with 8 bases left between them. CDR1 and CDR2 from the germline V gene are SGHNT and YYREEE (reference sequence). CDR3 length equals 15 residues. The CDR3 reads CASSLVGGYNSPLHF. The CDR3 DNA follows: TGTGCCAGCAGCTTGGTAGGAGGTTATAATTCACCCCTCCACTTT.

The rearrangement links TRBV4-3 to TRBJ1-6, with no clear D. Looked up from germline, CDR1 is LGHNA and CDR2 is YSLEER. The CDR3 extends over 17 amino acids. The V end lost 0 bases, the J end lost 7 bases, and 16 bases lay between the germline ends. The CDR3 DNA follows: TGCGCCAGCAGCCAAGATCGCGCAGGTCGAGGAAATTCACCCCTCCACTTT. This translates into CASSQDRAGRGNSPLHF.

The chain combines TRBV19 with TRBJ1-2; TRBD1 aligns across 7 bases. V lost 6 bases and J lost 1; bases outside the gene matches: 5. CDR1 LNHDA and CDR2 SQIVND come from the germline V gene (reference sequence). The CDR3 totals 14 residues. The CDR3: CASRRGTDNYGYTF. The CDR3 bases are TGTGCCAGTAGACGAGGGACAGATAACTATGGCTACACCTTC.

The chain joins TRBV15 to TRBJ1-1; the D gene is possibly TRBD1 (5 bases). CDR1 LNHNV and CDR2 YYDKDF come from the germline V gene (reference sequence). The CDR3 covers 14 residues. V lost 5 bases to trimming and J lost 3 bases, with 13 bases between them. The CDR3 nucleotides are TGTGCCACCAGCGACGTTTCGGGGGACACTGAAGCTTTCTTT. It yields the protein CATSDVSGDTEAFF.

This clone has a handful of counts. CDR3 sequence reads: CASSLQGGMNTEAFF. CDR3 nucleotide sequence: TGTGCCAGCAGCTTGCAGGGCGGAATGAACACTGAAGCTTTCTTT. The chain uses TRBV5-6 and TRBJ1-1; a possible D gene is TRBD1 (5 bases). The CDR3 loop spans 15 amino acids. Trimming pared 1 base from V and 0 bases from J, leaving 10 bases between. The V gene's germline CDR1 is SGHDT and CDR2 YYEEEE. Using reference TRBV5-6 and TRBJ1-1 for the parts outside the CDR3, the full variable domain is DAGVTQSPTHLIKTRGQQVTLRCSPKSGHDTVSWYQQALGQGPQFIFQYYEEEERQRGNFPDRFSGHQFPNYSSELNVNALLLGDSALYLCASSLQGGMNTEAFFGQGTRLTVV.

The chain is built from TRBV7-8 and TRBJ1-2; 7 nucleotides match TRBD1. CDR3 length equals 17 residues. Trimming removed 5 bases from V and 4 bases from J; junction bases left unmatched: 16. Germline-derived CDR1 and CDR2 are SGHVS and FQNEAQ. The CDR3, as DNA: TGTGCCAGCAGCAAACAGACAGGGTCCCTCGGGGCCTATGGCTACACCTTC. Translated, it gives CASSKQTGSLGAYGYTF.

This clone has a single count. The chain combines TRBV4-3 with TRBJ1-1; D is perhaps TRBD1 (6 bases). Trimming removed 0 bases from V and 2 bases from J, with 19 bases in between. The CDR3 sequence is 18 residues long. The V gene's germline CDR1 is LGHNA and CDR2 YSLEER. In DNA form, the CDR3 reads TGCGCCAGCAGCCAAGATGTGGCAAGGACAGCGGCAAACACTGAAGCTTTCTTT. It is translated as CASSQDVARTAANTEAFF.

The CDR3 nucleotides read TGTGCCAGCAGCTTCCCCGGCTTGGGCACAGATACGCAGTATTTT. Protein product: CASSFPGLGTDTQYF. This chain links TRBV5-6 with TRBJ2-3; D unclear. V was pared by 2 bases and J by 1 base, with 11 bases between. The CDR3 spans 15 residues. Germline CDR1 SGHDT, CDR2 YYEEEE.

The genes are TRBV13 and TRBJ1-5, with D uncertain. CDR3 length equals 13 residues. V was shortened by 1 base and J by 4 bases, with 5 bases between the two germline ends. Germline V CDR1 and CDR2: PRHDT, FYEKMQ (reference sequence). The CDR3 here is CASSLDGNQPQHF. In DNA form, the CDR3 reads TGTGCCAGCAGCTTAGATGGGAATCAGCCCCAGCATTTT.

In this sample, this clone turned up once. The chain couples TRBV11-2 to TRBJ2-3, with 7 bases matching TRBD2. This CDR3 region has 15 residues. J was trimmed by 2 bases and V by 1 base; bases with no gene match: 3. CDR1 is SGHAT, CDR2 FQNNGV, per germline. CDR3 DNA sequence: TGTGCCAGCAGCTTAGTAGGGACTAACACAGATACGCAGTATTTT. Protein sequence: CASSLVGTNTDTQYF.

This clone was picked up one time. The V call is TRBV21-1, the J call TRBJ2-5. TRBV21-1 is flagged as a pseudogene. CDR3 length: 17 residues. The CDR3 loop reads CASSINPTGRGTETQYF. The CDR3 DNA is TGTGCCAGCAGCATCAACCCAACAGGTCGGGGTACGGAGACCCAGTACTTC.

J is TRBJ2-1 and V is TRBV13; D is perhaps TRBD1 (5 bases). The germline V gene has CDR1 PRHDT and CDR2 FYEKMQ (reference sequence). V dropped 5 bases and J dropped 9 bases, with 14 bases sitting between them. CDR3 length: 13 amino acids. The chain's CDR3 is CASSQPRVREQFF. The CDR3 bases are TGTGCCAGCAGCCAACCCAGGGTTCGTGAGCAGTTCTTC.

The chain joins TRBV29-1 to TRBJ2-7, with no clear D. Germline V gene lookup returns CDR1 SQVTM and CDR2 ANQGSEA. This CDR3 has 11 amino acids. V was shortened by 3 bases and J by 4 bases, with 7 bases between the two germline ends. The chain's CDR3 is CSVDDLYEQYF. Written as DNA, the CDR3 is TGCAGCGTTGACGACTTATACGAGCAGTACTTC.

The chain couples TRBV6-5 to TRBJ1-2; D is unclear. V was pared by 6 bases and J by 1 base, with 12 bases between. The CDR3 consists of 14 residues. The germline V gene encodes CDR1 MNHEY and CDR2 SVGAGI. The CDR3 nucleotides read TGTGCCAGCAGAGAAGCTGGTCTTAACTATGGCTACACCTTC. The encoded protein is CASREAGLNYGYTF.

The rearrangement links TRBV5-1 to TRBJ1-2; 7 bases map to TRBD1. J lost 7 bases, V lost 2 bases, and 5 bases had no gene match. The CDR3 runs 13 residues. Germline loops: CDR1 SGHRS, CDR2 YFSETQ. The CDR3 DNA reads TGCGCCAGCAGCTTACCAGGGGGGTTTGGCTACACCTTC. It encodes CASSLPGGFGYTF.

V is TRBV11-2 and J is TRBJ1-2; D gene ambiguous. V gave up 5 bases and J gave up 4 bases, with 14 bases separating them. The CDR3 is made up of 14 amino acids. CDR1 and CDR2 (germline): SGHAT, FQNNGV. The CDR3, as DNA: TGTGCCAGCAGCCTGGTTGAGAGCGGCTATGGCTACACCTTC. Its translation is CASSLVESGYGYTF.

The chain carries TRBV18 and TRBJ1-2, with 10 bases aligning to TRBD1. Trimming took 3 bases from V and 4 from J; bases not matched to a gene: 8. CDR1 is KGHSH, CDR2 LQKENI, per germline. This CDR3 has 16 amino acids. The CDR3 loop is CASSPVGTGDLYGYTF. Written as DNA, the CDR3 is TGTGCCAGCTCACCTGTAGGGACAGGGGATCTCTATGGCTACACCTTC.

This chain connects TRBV19 to TRBJ1-2; 7 bases are a match to TRBD1. CDR3 length: 13 amino acids. V was clipped by 5 bases and J by 4 bases; unmatched bases: 4. CDR1 is LNHDA, CDR2 SQIVND, per germline (reference sequence). Here the CDR3 reads CASSFGTAYGYTF. CDR3 coding DNA: TGTGCCAGTAGTTTCGGGACAGCCTATGGCTACACCTTC.

As to this clone: The junction and the germline gene differ at one end; a read error may be behind it. The rearrangement links TRBV7-2 to TRBJ2-5; D perhaps matches TRBD2 (6 bases). The CDR3 is 15 residues long. Germline V gene sequence: CDR1 SGHTA, CDR2 FQGNSA. The CDR3 loop reads CASSQRAGFQGTQYF. As DNA, the CDR3 is TGTGCCAGCAGCCAAAGGGCGGGATTCCAAGGGACCCAGTACTTC.

CDR3 bases: TGTGCCAGCAGCTGGGGACAGGGGAATTCACCCCTCCACTTT. Its protein is CASSWGQGNSPLHF. The V call is TRBV7-9, the J call TRBJ1-6; 10 nucleotides align to TRBD1. Germline loops: CDR1 SEHNR, CDR2 FQNEAQ (reference sequence). The trim removed 4 bases at V and 7 bases at J, leaving 1 base unmatched. The CDR3 sequence is 14 residues long.